Sequencing of this T cell receptor (beta chain) was carried out in a study of T cell changes during pregnancy in multiple sclerosis (dated by TCRdb to between 2017 and 2020). The study in broad terms: Changes in the T cell repertoire over the course of pregnancy were examined in this study in women with multiple sclerosis.

The library was made by the immunoSEQ multiplex PCR assay. Held by TCRdb, this immuneACCESS table contains in-frame sequences only and omits some clones. Under half of the omission traces to an unresolved V gene where checked; the cause of the rest is unknown. This sample holds 65,000 to 75,000 clones; 85% to 95% were observed only once. The top ten constitute under 3.5% of the sample. The CDR3 runs 14 residues from the cysteine to the phenylalanine. Solely the CDR3 DNA is kept, with 42 bases framed from the first base. V is shortened by 1 base, J by 2 bases, and the region joining them spans 9 bases. CDR1 and CDR2, per the germline V gene (reference sequence), are SGHKS and YYEKEE. With regard to this clone: It lacks a known antigen. Within one base of it there is no much larger clone, and no base qualities were kept.

Sequenced material: CD8+ T cells from peripheral blood mononuclear cells, taken in the third trimester of pregnancy. The clonotype comes from a female donor in good health, enrolled as a control in a pregnancy study. This chain joins TRBV5-5 to TRBJ2-5, with an unclear D gene assignment. The CDR3 corresponds to CASSLFRLQETQYF. The nucleotides are TGTGCCAGCAGCTTGTTCAGATTACAAGAGACCCAGTACTTC. The full variable domain, completed from the reference TRBV5-5 and TRBJ2-5 proteins outside the CDR3, reads DAGVTQSPTHLIKTRGQQVTLRCSPISGHKSVSWYQQVLGQGPQFIFQYYEKEERGRGNFPDRFSARQFPNYSSELNVNALLLGDSALYLCASSLFRLQETQYFGPGTRLLVL.